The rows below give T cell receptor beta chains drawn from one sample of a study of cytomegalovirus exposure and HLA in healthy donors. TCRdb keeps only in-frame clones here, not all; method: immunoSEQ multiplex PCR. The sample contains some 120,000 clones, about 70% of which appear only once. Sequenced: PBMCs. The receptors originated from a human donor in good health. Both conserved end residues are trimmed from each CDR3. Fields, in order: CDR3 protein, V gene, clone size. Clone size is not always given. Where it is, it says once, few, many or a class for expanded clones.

AVPGQGAGGYT	TRBV28	-
ASTAGGPGPQY	TRBV28	-
ASSLIENTSTDTQY	TRBV7-3	-
ASSSKTGVIYGYT	TRBV27	-
ASSLRDRGRGGYT	TRBV28	few
ASSRMRLAGGKNTGELF	TRBV11-2	-
ASNLQGSSDTQY	TRBV28	-
ASRTSVGTGVYNEQF	TRBV28	-
ASSLSVSSYNSPLH	TRBV5-4	-
ASSLTQGLADTQY	TRBV13	-
ASTPLGQGNTEAF	TRBV19	-